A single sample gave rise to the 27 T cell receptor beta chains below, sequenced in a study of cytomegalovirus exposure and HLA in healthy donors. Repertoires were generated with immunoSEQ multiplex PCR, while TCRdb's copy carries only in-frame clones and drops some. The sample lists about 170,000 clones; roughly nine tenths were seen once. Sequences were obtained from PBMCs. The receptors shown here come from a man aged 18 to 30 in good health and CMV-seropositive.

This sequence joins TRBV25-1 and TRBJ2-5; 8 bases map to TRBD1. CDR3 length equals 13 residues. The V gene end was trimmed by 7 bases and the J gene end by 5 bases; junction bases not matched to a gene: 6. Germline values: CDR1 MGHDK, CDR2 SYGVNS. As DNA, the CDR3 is TGTGCCAGCACGCAGGGGGCAGAGGAGACCCAGTACTTC. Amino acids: CASTQGAEETQYF.

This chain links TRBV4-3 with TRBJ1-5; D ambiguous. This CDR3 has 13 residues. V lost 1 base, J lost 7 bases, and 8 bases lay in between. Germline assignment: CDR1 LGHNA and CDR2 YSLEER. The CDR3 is CASSQALEQPQHF. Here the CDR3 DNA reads TGCGCCAGCAGCCAAGCTCTAGAACAGCCCCAGCATTTT.

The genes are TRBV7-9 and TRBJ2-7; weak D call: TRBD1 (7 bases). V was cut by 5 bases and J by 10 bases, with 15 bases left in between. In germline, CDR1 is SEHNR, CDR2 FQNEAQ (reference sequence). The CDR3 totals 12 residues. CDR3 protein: CASSLDQGGQYF. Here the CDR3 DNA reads TGTGCCAGCAGCCTCGATCAGGGGGGACAGTACTTC.

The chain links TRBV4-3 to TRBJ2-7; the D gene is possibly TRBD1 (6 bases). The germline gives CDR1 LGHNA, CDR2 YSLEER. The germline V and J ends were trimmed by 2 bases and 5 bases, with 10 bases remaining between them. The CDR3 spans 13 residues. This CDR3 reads CASSQHREHEQYF. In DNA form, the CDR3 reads TGCGCCAGCAGCCAACACAGGGAACACGAGCAGTACTTC.

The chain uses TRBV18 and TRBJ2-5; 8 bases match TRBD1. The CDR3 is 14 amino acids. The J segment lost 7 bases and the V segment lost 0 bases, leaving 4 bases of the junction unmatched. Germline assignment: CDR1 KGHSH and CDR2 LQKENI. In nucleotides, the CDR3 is TGTGCCAGCTCACCACCGACAGGGGACGGGACCCAGTACTTC. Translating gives CASSPPTGDGTQYF.

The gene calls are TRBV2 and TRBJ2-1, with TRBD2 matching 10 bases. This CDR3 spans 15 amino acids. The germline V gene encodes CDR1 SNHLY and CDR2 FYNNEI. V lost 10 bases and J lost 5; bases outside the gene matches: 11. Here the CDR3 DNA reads TGTGCCACCAGGGATAGCGGGGGGTCAAACAATGAGCAGTTCTTC. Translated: CATRDSGGSNNEQFF. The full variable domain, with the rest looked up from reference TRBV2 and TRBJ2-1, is EPEVTQTPSHQVTQMGQEVILRCVPISNHLYFYWYRQILGQKVEFLVSFYNNEISEKSEIFDDQFSVERPDGSNFTLKIRSTKLEDSAMYFCATRDSGGSNNEQFFGPGTRLTVL.

Here the CDR3 DNA reads TGTGCCAGCAGTTACTCGACAGGCGAGTATGAAAAACTGTTTTTT. Its translation is CASSYSTGEYEKLFF. V and J are TRBV6-5 and TRBJ1-4, with a tentative D call TRBD1 (6 bases). This CDR3 is 15 amino acids long. Germline V lookup: CDR1 MNHEY, CDR2 SVGAGI. V was clipped by 0 bases and J by 6 bases, with 11 bases between them.

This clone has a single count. The CDR3 protein is CAWSNLAANEKLFF. The CDR3, as DNA: TGTGCCTGGAGCAACCTAGCGGCTAATGAAAAACTGTTTTTT. This chain links TRBV30 with TRBJ1-4; D unresolved. Germline V gene lookup returns CDR1 GTSNPN and CDR2 SVGIG (reference sequence). With 3 bases removed from V and 3 bases from J, the gap between germline ends came to 11 bases. The CDR3 length is 14 residues.

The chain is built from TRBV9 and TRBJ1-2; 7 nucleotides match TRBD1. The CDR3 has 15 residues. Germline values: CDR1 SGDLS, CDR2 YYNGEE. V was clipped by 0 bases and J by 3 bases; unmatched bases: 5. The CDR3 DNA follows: TGTGCCAGCAGCGTAGCTAAGGGGGCCTACTATGGCTACACCTTC. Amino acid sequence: CASSVAKGAYYGYTF.

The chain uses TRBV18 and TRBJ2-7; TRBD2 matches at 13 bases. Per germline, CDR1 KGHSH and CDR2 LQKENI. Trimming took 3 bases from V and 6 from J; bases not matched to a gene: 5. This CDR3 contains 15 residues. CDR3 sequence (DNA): TGTGCCAGCTCACCTTCCGGGACTAGCGGGGTCGAGCAGTACTTC. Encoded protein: CASSPSGTSGVEQYF.

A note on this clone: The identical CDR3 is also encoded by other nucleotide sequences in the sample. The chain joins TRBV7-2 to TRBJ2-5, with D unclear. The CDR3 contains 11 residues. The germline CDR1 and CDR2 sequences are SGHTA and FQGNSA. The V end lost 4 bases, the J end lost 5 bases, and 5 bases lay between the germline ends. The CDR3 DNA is TGTGCCAGCAGCTCCCAGGAGACCCAGTACTTC. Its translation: CASSSQETQYF.

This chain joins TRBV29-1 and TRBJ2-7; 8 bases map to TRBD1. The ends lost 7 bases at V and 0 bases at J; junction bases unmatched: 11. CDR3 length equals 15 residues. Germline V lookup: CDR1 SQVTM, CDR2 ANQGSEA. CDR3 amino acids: CSALVGTGTSYEQYF. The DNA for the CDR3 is TGCAGCGCTCTGGTCGGGACAGGAACCTCCTACGAGCAGTACTTC.

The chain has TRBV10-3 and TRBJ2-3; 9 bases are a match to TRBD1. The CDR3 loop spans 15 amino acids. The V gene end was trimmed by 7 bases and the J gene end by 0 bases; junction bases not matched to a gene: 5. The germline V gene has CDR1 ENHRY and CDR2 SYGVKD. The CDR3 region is CAINPQGASTDTQYF. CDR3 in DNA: TGTGCCATCAACCCACAGGGGGCAAGCACAGATACGCAGTATTTT.

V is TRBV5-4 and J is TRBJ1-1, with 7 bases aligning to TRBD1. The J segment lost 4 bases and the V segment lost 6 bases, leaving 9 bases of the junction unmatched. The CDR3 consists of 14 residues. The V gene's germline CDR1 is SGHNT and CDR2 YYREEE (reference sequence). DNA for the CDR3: TGTGCCAGCACCCTCAAGGACAGGATCACTGAAGCTTTCTTT. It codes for CASTLKDRITEAFF.

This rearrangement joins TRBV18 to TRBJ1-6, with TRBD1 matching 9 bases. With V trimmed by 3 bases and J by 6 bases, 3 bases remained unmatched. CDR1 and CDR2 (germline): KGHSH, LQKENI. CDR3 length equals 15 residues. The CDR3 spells CASSPGTGSNSPLHF. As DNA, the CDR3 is TGTGCCAGCTCACCTGGGACAGGGAGTAATTCACCCCTCCACTTT.

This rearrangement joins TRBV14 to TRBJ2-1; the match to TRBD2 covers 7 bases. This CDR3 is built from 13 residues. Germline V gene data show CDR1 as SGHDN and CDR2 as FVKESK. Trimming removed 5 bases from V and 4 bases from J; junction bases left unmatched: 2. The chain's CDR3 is CASSSGMYNEQFF. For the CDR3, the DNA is TGTGCCAGCAGCAGCGGGATGTACAATGAGCAGTTCTTC. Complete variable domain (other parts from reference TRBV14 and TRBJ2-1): EAGVTQFPSHSVIEKGQTVTLRCDPISGHDNLYWYRRVMGKEIKFLLHFVKESKQDESGMPNNRFLAERTGGTYSTLKVQPAELEDSGVYFCASSSGMYNEQFFGPGTRLTVL.

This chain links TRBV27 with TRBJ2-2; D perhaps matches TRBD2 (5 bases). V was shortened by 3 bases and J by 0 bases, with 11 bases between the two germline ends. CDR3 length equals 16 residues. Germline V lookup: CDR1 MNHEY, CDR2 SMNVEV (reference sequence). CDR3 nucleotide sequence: TGTGCCAGCAGTTTCGGAGCGGTCTCGAACACCGGGGAGCTGTTTTTT. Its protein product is CASSFGAVSNTGELFF.

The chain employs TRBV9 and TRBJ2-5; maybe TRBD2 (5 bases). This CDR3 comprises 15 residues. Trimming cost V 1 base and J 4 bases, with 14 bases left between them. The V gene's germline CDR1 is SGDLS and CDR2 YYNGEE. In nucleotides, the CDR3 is TGTGCCAGCAGCGTATTGGGCAGAGAGGGAGAGACCCAGTACTTC. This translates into CASSVLGREGETQYF. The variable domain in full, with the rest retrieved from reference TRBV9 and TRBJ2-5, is DSGVTQTPKHLITATGQRVTLRCSPRSGDLSVYWYQQSLDQGLQFLIQYYNGEERAKGNILERFSAQQFPDLHSELNLSSLELGDSALYFCASSVLGREGETQYFGPGTRLLVL.

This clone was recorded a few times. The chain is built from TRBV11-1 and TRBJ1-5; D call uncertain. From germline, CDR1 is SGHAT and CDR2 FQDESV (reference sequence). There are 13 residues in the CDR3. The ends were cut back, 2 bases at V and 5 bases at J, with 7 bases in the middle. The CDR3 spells CASSLSLDQPQHF. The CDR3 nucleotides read TGTGCCAGCAGCTTATCCTTAGATCAGCCCCAGCATTTT.

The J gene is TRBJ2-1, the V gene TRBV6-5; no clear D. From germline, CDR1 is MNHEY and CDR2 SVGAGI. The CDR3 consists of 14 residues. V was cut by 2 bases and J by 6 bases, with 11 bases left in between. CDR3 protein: CASSYNADINEQFF. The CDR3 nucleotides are TGTGCCAGCAGTTACAATGCAGATATCAATGAGCAGTTCTTC.

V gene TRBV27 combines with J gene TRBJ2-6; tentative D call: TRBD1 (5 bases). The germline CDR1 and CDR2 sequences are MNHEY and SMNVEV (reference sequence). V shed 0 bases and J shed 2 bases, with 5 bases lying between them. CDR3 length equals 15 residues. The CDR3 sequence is CASSLSRAGANVLTF. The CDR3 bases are TGTGCCAGCAGTTTATCCAGGGCTGGGGCCAACGTCCTGACTTTC.

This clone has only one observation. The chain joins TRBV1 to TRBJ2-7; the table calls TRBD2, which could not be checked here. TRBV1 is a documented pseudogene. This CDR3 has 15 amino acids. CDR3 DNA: TGCACCAGCAGCCAGACTAGCGGATTCCCCTACGAGCAGTACTTC. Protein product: CTSSQTSGFPYEQYF.

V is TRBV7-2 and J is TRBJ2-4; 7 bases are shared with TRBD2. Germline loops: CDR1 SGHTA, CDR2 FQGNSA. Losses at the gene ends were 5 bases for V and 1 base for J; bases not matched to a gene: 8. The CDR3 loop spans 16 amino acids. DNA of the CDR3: TGTGCCAGCAGCCGAGGTGTGGGGGGGGCCAAAAACATTCAGTACTTC. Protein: CASSRGVGGAKNIQYF.

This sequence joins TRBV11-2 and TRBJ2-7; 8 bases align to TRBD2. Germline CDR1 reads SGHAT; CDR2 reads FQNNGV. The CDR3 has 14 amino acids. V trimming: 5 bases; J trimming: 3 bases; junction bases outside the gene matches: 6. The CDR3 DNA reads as TGTGCCAGCAGCCCTAGGCGGGGGGACTACGAGCAGTACTTC. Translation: CASSPRRGDYEQYF.

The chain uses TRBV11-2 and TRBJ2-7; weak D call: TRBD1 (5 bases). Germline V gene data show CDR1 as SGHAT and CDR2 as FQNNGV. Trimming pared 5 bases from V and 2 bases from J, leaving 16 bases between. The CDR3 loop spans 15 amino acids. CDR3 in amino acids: CASSDSRTYPYEQYF. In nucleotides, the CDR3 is TGTGCCAGCAGCGACAGCCGGACATACCCCTACGAGCAGTACTTC.

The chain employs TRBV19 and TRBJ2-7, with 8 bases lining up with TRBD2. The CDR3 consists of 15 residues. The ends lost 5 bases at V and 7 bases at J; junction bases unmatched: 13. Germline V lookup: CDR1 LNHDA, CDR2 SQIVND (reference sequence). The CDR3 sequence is CASSVYSGMDWEQYF. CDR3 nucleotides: TGTGCCAGTAGTGTCTATAGCGGGATGGACTGGGAGCAGTACTTC.

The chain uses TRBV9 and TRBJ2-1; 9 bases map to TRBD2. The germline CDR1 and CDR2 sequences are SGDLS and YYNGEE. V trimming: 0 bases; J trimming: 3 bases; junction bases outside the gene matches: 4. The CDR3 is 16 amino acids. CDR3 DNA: TGTGCCAGCAGCGTAGTTCGAGCGGGGGGCTACAATGAGCAGTTCTTC. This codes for CASSVVRAGGYNEQFF.